This T cell receptor beta chain was recorded in a study of T cell repertoires in cytomegalovirus infection. Notes on the study in general: Identification of carriers of CMV plus the relevant HLA was performed using cumulative public TCR beta family frequency. Ex vivo, HLA-C-restricted CMV-specific TCR beta clonotypes prevailed over the rest of the response.

Note on this clonotype: Its antigen is still unknown. Germline and junction disagree at one end, which may indicate a read error.

TCRdb reprocessed the reads via MiXCR and lists one record per CDR3 protein. The sample lists more than 650,000 distinct CDR3 sequences, about a third occurring once. Germline V lookup: CDR1 SSHAT, CDR2 FNYEAQ (reference sequence). The CDR3 consists of 12 residues. The specimen was PBMCs. The sequence was obtained from a human donor in good health (CMV status not recorded). Some clones in this sample may be carry-over from other donors' samples. The rearrangement joins TRBV7-7 to TRBJ2-2; no definite D call. As DNA, the CDR3 is TGTGCTAGCAGCGTATGGGCCGGGGAGCTGTTTTTT. Protein sequence: CASSVWAGELFF.